One sample yielded the 6 T cell receptor beta chains listed below, sequenced in a study of cytomegalovirus exposure and HLA in healthy donors. Measured with immunoSEQ multiplex PCR; TCRdb has only the in-frame clones, and not every one. The sample has more than 150,000 clones, approximately 90% seen once. The sample consisted of PBMCs. The receptors come from a young man in good health and CMV-seronegative.

V gene TRBV29-1 combines with J gene TRBJ1-1; D uncertain. Trimming took off 3 bases at V and 0 bases at J, with 8 bases between the two ends. The germline CDR1 and CDR2 sequences are SQVTM and ANQGSEA. The CDR3 has 13 residues. The CDR3, as DNA: TGCAGCGTTGAGTCGAGTATGAACACTGAAGCTTTCTTT. It specifies CSVESSMNTEAFF.

The V and J genes are TRBV19 and TRBJ1-2, with 9 nucleotides matching TRBD1. The V gene end was trimmed by 5 bases and the J gene end by 3 bases; junction bases not matched to a gene: 7. This CDR3 region has 15 residues. Germline V gene sequence: CDR1 LNHDA, CDR2 SQIVND (reference sequence). As DNA, the CDR3 is TGTGCCAGTAGTCGGAGACAGGGGGGAGACTATGGCTACACCTTC. Translation gives CASSRRQGGDYGYTF.

V and J are TRBV4-1 and TRBJ2-7; TRBD1 matches 7 bases. After removal of 3 bases from V and 3 bases from J, the junction contained 14 bases not matched to a gene. Germline CDR1 reads MGHRA; CDR2 reads YSYEKL. This CDR3 is built from 17 residues. The CDR3 reads CASSQHSDGPGGYEQYV. DNA of the CDR3: TGCGCCAGCAGCCAGCACTCAGATGGCCCAGGGGGCTACGAGCAGTACGTC.

This clone appeared a few times. The V and J genes are TRBV2 and TRBJ2-1; TRBD2 aligns across 7 bases. Germline CDR1 and CDR2: SNHLY and FYNNEI. The trim removed 3 bases at V and 0 bases at J, leaving 8 bases unmatched. The CDR3 is 17 residues long. DNA of the CDR3: TGTGCCAGCAGTGACCCCAGCGGGGAAAGCTCCTACAATGAGCAGTTCTTC. Protein: CASSDPSGESSYNEQFF.

This chain connects TRBV7-9 to TRBJ2-2; 7 nucleotides align to TRBD1. From germline, CDR1 is SEHNR and CDR2 FQNEAQ (reference sequence). This CDR3 is built from 15 residues. V lost 4 bases to trimming and J lost 1 base; unmatched junction nucleotides: 3. The CDR3 sequence is CASSSRQGNTGELFF. The CDR3 DNA follows: TGTGCCAGCAGCTCGAGACAGGGGAACACCGGGGAGCTGTTTTTT.

The V and J genes are TRBV29-1 and TRBJ2-3, with 9 bases fitting TRBD2. In germline, CDR1 is SQVTM, CDR2 ANQGSEA. The CDR3 runs to 14 residues. Here the CDR3 reads CIVRIAGASDTQYF. The CDR3 DNA follows: TGCATAGTACGTATAGCGGGAGCCTCAGATACGCAGTATTTT.